Sequencing of this T cell receptor beta chain was carried out in a study of blood T cells in healthy people across ages. CDR3 length: 13 amino acids. Per germline, CDR1 LNHNV and CDR2 YYDKDF (reference sequence). V was cut by 3 bases and J by 5 bases, with 9 bases left in between. A sample-barcoded 5' primer and a J-beta primer mix were used in a second PCR of about 6 to 11 cycles. A template-switch adaptor that had 12 random nucleotides put a tag on each cDNA molecule. One entry per CDR3 protein results from TCRdb running MiXCR on the 5' RACE reads. The sample lists 1.5 million to 2 million distinct CDR3 sequences; about 49% were seen once.

The receptor was derived from a woman aged 40 to 50 in good health. The J gene is TRBJ2-3, the V gene TRBV15; tentatively, D is TRBD2 (5 bases). Sequenced material: blood. The chain's CDR3 is CATSRIGGDTQYF. Written as DNA, the CDR3 is TGTGCCACCAGCAGGATCGGAGGAGATACGCAGTATTTT.